This T cell receptor beta chain is drawn from a study of identical twins. This CDR3 contains 15 residues. Trimming took 3 bases from V and 2 from J, leaving 13 bases between them. Per the germline V gene, CDR1 is DFQATT and CDR2 is SNEGSKA (reference sequence). TCRdb processed the 5' RACE reads anew with MiXCR; each CDR3 protein has one entry. The repertoire holds approximately 300,000 distinct CDR3 sequences, with roughly 8.6% as singletons. The same sample was also used in a study of yellow fever vaccine responses in identical twins.

Material for sequencing was CD8+ T cells sorted from blood. The chain recombines TRBV20-1 with TRBJ2-2; D is perhaps TRBD1 (5 bases). The source of this sequence is a woman between 18 and 29 years old in good health. This CDR3 reads CSARTLDTNTGELFF. The CDR3 region has the DNA TGCAGTGCTAGGACCCTGGACACCAACACCGGGGAGCTGTTTTTT.